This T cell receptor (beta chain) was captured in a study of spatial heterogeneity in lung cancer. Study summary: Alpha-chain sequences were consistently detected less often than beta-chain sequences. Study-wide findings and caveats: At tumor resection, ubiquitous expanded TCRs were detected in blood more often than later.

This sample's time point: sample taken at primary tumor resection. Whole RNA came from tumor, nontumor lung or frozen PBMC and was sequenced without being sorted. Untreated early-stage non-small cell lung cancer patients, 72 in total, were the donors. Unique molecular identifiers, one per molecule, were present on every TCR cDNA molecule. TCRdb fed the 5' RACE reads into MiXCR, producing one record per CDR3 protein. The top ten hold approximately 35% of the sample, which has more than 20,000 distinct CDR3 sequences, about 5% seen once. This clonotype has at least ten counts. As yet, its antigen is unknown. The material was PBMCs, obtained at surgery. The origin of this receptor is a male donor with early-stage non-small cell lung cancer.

CDR3 sequence reads: CASSLGDFGVDTQYF. CDR3 sequence (DNA): TGTGCCAGCAGCTTGGGGGACTTCGGGGTAGATACGCAGTATTTT. The chain is built from TRBV5-5 and TRBJ2-3, with TRBD2 as a possible D gene (6 bases). The CDR3 is 15 residues long. V shed 0 bases and J shed 5 bases, with 13 bases lying between them. Per germline, CDR1 SGHKS and CDR2 YYEKEE (reference sequence).